What follows describes a single T cell receptor beta chain. The entry originates in a study of T cells expressing NK-cell markers. No DNA is given; TCRdb re-called the 5' RACE reads and lists each CDR3 protein once. The sample totals some 390,000 distinct CDR3 sequences; its top ten clones hold around 10%. Germline V gene data show CDR1 as SGHNT and CDR2 as YENEEA. The CDR3 totals 15 residues. The chain is built from TRBV11-3 and TRBJ1-1; TCRdb designates TRBD1, a call that cannot be tested without DNA. This TCR was sampled from a woman between 45 and 65 years old in good health. The sequenced sample consisted of blood T cells: a sorted CD56 or NKG2C T cell subset, CD4+ or CD8+ T cells, or bulk PBMC T cells (not recorded which). The CDR3 is CASSFLGGMNTEAFF.